This T cell receptor beta chain stems from a study of long-term antiretroviral therapy in people with HIV. A single count supports this clone. Its antigen is unidentified. Germline V gives CDR1 PRHDT, CDR2 FYEKMQ (reference sequence). The V gene lost 1 base and the J gene lost 1 base, with 8 bases spanning the gap. There are 16 residues in the CDR3. Study observations and caveats: HIV repertoire CDR3 lengths ranged less widely than those of controls. Clones that had undergone expansion before ART prevailed in the repertoire throughout all time points.

The assay, immunoSEQ v3.0, was run at survey level. Assay: immunoSEQ multiplex PCR; the TCRdb copy retains only in-frame clones and omits some. Of tens of thousands of clones listed, about 83% are singletons. Source: unsorted PBMCs, taken 2 years after starting antiretroviral therapy. The chain is built from TRBV13 and TRBJ2-6, with D perhaps matching TRBD1 (6 bases). This clonotype was sampled from a woman between 45 and 60 years old with HIV. For the CDR3, the DNA is TGTGCCAGCAGCTTAGACAGGGCTTCTGGGGCCAACGTCCTGACTTTC. It encodes CASSLDRASGANVLTF.